Included here is one TCR beta chain sequence, with context. Its antigen is not identified. V was trimmed by 5 bases and J by 5 bases, leaving 18 bases between them. This CDR3 comprises 15 residues. CDR1 is SGHAT and CDR2 is FQNNGV in the germline V gene. The study drew at least one pre-ART and at least two post-ART PBMC samples from every donor. The samples, holding roughly 0.9-10 million cryopreserved PBMC, were thawed before DNA extraction was carried out. They ran version v3.0 of the immunoSEQ assay at survey level. Profiling relied on immunoSEQ multiplex PCR, and the TCRdb table lists in-frame clones only, not all of them. The table records 25,000 to 30,000 clones, approximately 90% of them present only once. This sample is drawn from a study of long-term antiretroviral therapy in people with HIV. Study-level results: Specimens of blood were obtained during about 2003 to 2018, possibly under older ART regimens.

Sequencing used unsorted PBMCs, obtained 1.8 years after starting antiretroviral therapy. The TCR sequence derives from a woman aged 18-29 years with HIV. The V call is TRBV11-2, the J call TRBJ2-5; D might be TRBD2 (5 bases). CDR3 sequence: CASSQVEPPGETQYF. The CDR3 nucleotides are TGTGCCAGCAGCCAGGTGGAGCCCCCGGGGGAGACCCAGTACTTC.